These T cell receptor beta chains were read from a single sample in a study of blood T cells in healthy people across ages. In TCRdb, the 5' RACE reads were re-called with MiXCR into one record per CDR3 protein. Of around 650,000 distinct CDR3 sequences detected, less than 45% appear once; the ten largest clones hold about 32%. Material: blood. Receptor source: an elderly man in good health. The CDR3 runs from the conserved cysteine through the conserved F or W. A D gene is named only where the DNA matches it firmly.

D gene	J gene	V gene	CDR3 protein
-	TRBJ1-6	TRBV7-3	CASSPTNSPLHF
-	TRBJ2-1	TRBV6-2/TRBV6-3	CASSPLTVRETQFF
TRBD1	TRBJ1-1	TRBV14	CASSNRDRVSNTEAFF
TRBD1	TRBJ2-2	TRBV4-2	CASSPRTGINTGELFF
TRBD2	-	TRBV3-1	CASSQLAGGIYEQYF
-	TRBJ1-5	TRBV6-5	CASRIYPGGNQPQHF
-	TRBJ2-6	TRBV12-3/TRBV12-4	CASSLVGQLTF
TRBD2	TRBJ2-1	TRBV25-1	CASRQDRTSGGNEQFF
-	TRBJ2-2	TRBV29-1	CSVLGPMNTGELFF
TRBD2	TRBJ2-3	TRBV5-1	CASSSLATKDTQYF
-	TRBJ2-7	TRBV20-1	CSARGHHYEQYF